These 2 T cell receptor beta chains came from one sample sequenced in a study of STAT5B mutations in CD4+ large granular lymphocyte leukemia. Assay used: immunoSEQ multiplex PCR; TCRdb lists only in-frame clones, some missing. The table includes tens of thousands of clones, about 74% detected once. Sequenced sample: CD4+ T cells from blood buffy coats. The receptors here all came from a human donor in good health.

This clone was seen a handful of times. This rearrangement joins TRBV19 to TRBJ1-5; D is unresolved. V lost 3 bases to trimming and J lost 11 bases, with 11 bases between them. The germline V gene has CDR1 LNHDA and CDR2 SQIVND (reference sequence). CDR3 length: 12 amino acids. CDR3 in DNA: TGTGCCAGTAGTATTGATGAAAGGACCCAGCATTTT. It specifies CASSIDERTQHF.

The V gene is TRBV2, the J gene TRBJ2-1, with 9 bases identical to TRBD1. There are 15 residues in the CDR3. With 4 bases clipped from V and 2 bases from J, the junction kept 3 bases outside the gene matches. In germline, CDR1 is SNHLY, CDR2 FYNNEI. Here the CDR3 DNA reads TGTGCCAGCAGTGGGGGACAGGGAACCTACAATGAGCAGTTCTTC. Residues: CASSGGQGTYNEQFF.